This paragraph covers one T cell receptor beta chain sequence. The sample is drawn from a study of blood T cell repertoires in COVID-19. Overall study context: Collection of acute and convalescent COVID-19 samples took place in the United States, Italy and Spain. Nucleic acid was either cDNA or gDNA, and it came from T cells, B-cell-depleted T cells, or PBMCs.

Looked up from germline, CDR1 is SGHTS and CDR2 is YDEGEE. V was shortened by 4 bases and J by 4 bases, with 20 bases between the two germline ends. There are 16 residues in the CDR3. Per the original methods: It was from reference gene primer amplification that nucleated cell counts were estimated. The method was immunoSEQ multiplex PCR; TCRdb's version includes in-frame clones alone and lacks a portion of them. The V and J calls and clone size were taken over from that table, and D and trimming were inferred from the DNA. Among 65,000 to 90,000 clones, approximately 90% were seen once, and the ten largest hold 3%.

This clonotype was obtained from a woman between 50 and 59 years old with active or convalescent COVID-19. The sample was peripheral blood. This chain links TRBV5-8 with TRBJ2-5; a possible D gene is TRBD2 (5 bases). The CDR3 here is CASSLPRGPSGETQYF. The CDR3 region has the DNA TGTGCCAGCAGCCTTCCCCGCGGGCCCTCCGGAGAGACCCAGTACTTC. Full variable domain (outside the CDR3, taken from reference TRBV5-8 and TRBJ2-5): EAGVTQSPTHLIKTRGQQATLRCSPISGHTSVYWYQQALGLGLQFLLWYDEGEERNRGNFPPRFSGRQFPNYSSELNVNALELEDSALYLCASSLPRGPSGETQYFGPGTRLLVL.